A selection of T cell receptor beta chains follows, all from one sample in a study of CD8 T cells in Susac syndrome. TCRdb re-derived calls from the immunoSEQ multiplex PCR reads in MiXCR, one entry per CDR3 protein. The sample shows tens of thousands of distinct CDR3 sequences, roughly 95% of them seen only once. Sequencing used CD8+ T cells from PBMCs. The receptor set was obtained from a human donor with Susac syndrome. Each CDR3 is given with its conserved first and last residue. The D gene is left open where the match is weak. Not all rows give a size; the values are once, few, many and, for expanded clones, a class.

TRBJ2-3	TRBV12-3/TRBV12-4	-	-	CASSPNGDSTDTQYF
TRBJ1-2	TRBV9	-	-	CASSVADQGAGYTF
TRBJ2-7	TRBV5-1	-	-	CASSDPYEQYF
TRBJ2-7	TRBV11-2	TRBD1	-	CASRGQERTYEQYF
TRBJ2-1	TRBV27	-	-	CASSKSNEQFF
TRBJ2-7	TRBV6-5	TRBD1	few	CASSPRQGRAYEQYF
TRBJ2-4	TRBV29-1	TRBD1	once	CSGVQGKNIQYF
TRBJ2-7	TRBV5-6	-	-	CASSLGVAFYEQYF
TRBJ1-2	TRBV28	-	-	CASSPGVRKDGYTF
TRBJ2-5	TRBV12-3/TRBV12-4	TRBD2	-	CASKVAGAQETQYF
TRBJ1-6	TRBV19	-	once	CASSPPSLYNSPLHF
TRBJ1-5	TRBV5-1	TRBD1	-	CASSLDYRGSNQPQHF
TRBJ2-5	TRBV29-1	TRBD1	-	CSVPLRGTGGAQYF
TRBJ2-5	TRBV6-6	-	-	CASSYTDPPGQETQYF
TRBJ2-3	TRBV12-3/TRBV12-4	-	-	CASRPYRTDTQYF
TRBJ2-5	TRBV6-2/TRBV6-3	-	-	CASSYSNRGRATQYF
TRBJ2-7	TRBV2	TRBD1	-	CASKGTGAYEQYF
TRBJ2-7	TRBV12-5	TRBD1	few	CASVRDRDYEQYF
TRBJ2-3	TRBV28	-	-	CASTRGGSSTDTQYF
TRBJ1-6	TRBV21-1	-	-	CASSKARSPLHF
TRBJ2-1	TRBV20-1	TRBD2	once	CSAMDQRGVSYNEQFF
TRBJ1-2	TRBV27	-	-	CASSLSRRGDYGYTF
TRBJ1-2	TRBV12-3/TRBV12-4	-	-	CASGTSNYGYTF
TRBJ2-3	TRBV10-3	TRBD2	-	CAISVTSASSTDTQYF
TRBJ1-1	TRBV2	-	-	CASSERANTEAFF
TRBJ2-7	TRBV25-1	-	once	CASSEPGTFTYEQYF
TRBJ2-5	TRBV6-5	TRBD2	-	CASSYTSGGAETQYF
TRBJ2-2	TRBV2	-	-	CASSSNTGELFF
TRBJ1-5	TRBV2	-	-	CASSGGNSNQPQHF
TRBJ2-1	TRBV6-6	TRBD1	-	CASSSRTGDHLLQFF
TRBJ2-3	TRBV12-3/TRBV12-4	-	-	CASSLPKGPVDVNTQYF
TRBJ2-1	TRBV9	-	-	CASSVAGDNEQFF
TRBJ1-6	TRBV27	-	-	CAGGPGPNSPLHF
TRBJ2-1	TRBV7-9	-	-	CASSHRDTPYNEQFF
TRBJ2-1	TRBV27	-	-	CASSLGTNEQFF
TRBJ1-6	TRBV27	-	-	CASRQTYNSPLHF
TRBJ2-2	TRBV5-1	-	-	CASSPWTENTGELFF
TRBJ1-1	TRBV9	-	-	CASSVGNRLNTEAFF
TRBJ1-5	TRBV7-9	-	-	CASSWGDQPQHF
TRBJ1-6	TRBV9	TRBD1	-	CASSPNGQGASPLHF
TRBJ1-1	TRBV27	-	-	CASSPAGNTEAFF
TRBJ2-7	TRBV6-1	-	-	CASLNQDSHTYEQYF
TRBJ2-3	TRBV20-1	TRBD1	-	CSSVPTGQGTAQYF
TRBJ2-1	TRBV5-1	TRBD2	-	CASSSSGGTSVHNEQFF
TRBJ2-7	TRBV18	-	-	CASSPTEGSGYEQYF
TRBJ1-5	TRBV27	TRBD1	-	CASSMGQGGNQPQHF
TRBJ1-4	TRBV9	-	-	CASSVGGGKREKLFF
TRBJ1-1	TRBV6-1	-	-	CASSESGGGNTEAFF
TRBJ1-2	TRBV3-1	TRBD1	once	CASSQDRGQASGYTF
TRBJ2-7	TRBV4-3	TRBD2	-	CASSQGAGGLYEQYF
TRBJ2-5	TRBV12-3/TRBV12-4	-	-	CASSLFLEGAAAGETQYF
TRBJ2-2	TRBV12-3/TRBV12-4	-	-	CASSRQVPTGELFF
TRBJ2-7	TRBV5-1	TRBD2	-	CASSWTSGSYEQYF
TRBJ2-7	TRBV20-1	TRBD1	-	CSATWDSRNEQYF
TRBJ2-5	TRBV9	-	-	CASSQGLSGQYF
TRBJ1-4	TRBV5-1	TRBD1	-	CASSLRGAGTDNEKLFF
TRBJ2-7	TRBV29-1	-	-	CSVQRGLGEQYF